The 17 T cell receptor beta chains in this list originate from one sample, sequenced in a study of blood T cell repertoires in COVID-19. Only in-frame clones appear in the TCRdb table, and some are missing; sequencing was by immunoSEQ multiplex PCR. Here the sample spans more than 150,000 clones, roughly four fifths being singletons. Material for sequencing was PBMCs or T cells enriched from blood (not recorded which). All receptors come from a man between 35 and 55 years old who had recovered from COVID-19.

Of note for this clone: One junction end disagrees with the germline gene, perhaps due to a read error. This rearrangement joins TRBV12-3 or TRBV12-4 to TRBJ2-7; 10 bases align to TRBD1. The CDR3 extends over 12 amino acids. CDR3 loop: CASSPGTGVASF. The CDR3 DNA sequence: TGTGCCAGCAGCCCCGGGACAGGGGTGGCGAGCTTC.

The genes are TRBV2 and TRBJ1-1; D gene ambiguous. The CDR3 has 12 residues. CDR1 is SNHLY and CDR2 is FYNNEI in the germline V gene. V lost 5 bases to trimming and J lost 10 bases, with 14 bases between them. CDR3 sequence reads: CASSQAPGRAFF. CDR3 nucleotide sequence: TGTGCCAGCAGTCAGGCCCCGGGGAGAGCTTTCTTT.

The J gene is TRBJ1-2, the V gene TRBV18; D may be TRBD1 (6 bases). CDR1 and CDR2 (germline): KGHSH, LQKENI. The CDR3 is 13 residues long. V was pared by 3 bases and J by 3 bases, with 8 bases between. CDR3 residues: CASSPPGDYGYTF. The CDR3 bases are TGTGCCAGCTCACCTCCAGGGGACTATGGCTACACCTTC.

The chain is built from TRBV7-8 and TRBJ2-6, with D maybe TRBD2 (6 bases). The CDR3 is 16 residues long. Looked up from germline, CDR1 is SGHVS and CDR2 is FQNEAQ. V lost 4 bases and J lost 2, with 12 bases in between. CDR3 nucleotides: TGTGCCAGCAGCTCGGACGGGGGAGCTGGGGCCAACGTCCTGACTTTC. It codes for CASSSDGGAGANVLTF.

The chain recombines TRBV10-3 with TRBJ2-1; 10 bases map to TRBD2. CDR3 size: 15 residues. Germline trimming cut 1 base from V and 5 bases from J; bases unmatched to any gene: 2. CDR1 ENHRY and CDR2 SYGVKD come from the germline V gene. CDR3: CAISEYLAGDNEQFF. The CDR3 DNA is TGTGCCATCAGTGAGTACCTAGCGGGAGACAATGAGCAGTTCTTC.

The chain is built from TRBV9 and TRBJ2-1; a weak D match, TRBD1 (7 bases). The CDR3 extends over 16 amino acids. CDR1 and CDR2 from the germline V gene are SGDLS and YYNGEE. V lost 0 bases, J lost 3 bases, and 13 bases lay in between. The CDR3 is CASSVGGGGDYNEQFF. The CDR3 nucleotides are TGTGCCAGCAGCGTAGGTGGAGGGGGCGACTACAATGAGCAGTTCTTC.

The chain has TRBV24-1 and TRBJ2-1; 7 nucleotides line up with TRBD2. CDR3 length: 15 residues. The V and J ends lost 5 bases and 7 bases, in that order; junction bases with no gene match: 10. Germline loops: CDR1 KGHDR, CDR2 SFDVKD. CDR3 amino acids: CATSAWGGGLNEQFF. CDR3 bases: TGTGCCACCAGTGCCTGGGGGGGAGGGCTAAATGAGCAGTTCTTC.

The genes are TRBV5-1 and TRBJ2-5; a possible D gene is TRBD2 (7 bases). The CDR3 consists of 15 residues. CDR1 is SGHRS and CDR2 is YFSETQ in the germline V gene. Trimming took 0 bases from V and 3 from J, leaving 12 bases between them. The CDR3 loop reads CASSLGGGGEETQYF. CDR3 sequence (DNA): TGCGCCAGCAGCTTGGGAGGGGGAGGGGAAGAGACCCAGTACTTC.

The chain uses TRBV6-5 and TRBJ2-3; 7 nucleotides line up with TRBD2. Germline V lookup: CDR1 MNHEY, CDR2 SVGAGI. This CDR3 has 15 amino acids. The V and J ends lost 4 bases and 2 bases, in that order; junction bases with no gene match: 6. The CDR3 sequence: CASSSGGRYTDTQYF. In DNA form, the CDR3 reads TGTGCCAGCAGTTCGGGAGGCCGCTACACAGATACGCAGTATTTT.

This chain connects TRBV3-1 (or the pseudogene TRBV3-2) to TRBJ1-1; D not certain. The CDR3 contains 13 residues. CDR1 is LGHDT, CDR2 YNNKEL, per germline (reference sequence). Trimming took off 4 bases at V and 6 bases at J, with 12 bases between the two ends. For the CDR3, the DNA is TGTGCCAGCAGCCCAGTGATGGTCGCTGAAGCTTTCTTT. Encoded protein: CASSPVMVAEAFF.

CDR3 residues: CSVGRGNYGYTF. Here the CDR3 DNA reads TGCAGCGTGGGGCGGGGGAACTATGGCTACACCTTC. The chain recombines TRBV29-1 with TRBJ1-2; weak D call: TRBD1 (5 bases). The CDR3 is made up of 12 amino acids. Between the trimmed V and J ends, which lost 6 bases and 2 bases, there was a span of 10 bases. Germline V gene sequence: CDR1 SQVTM, CDR2 ANQGSEA. The full variable domain, its missing parts supplied by reference TRBV29-1 and TRBJ1-2, is SAVISQKPSRDICQRGTSLTIQCQVDSQVTMMFWYRQQPGQSLTLIATANQGSEATYESGFVIDKFPISRPNLTFSTLTVSNMSPEDSSIYLCSVGRGNYGYTFGSGTRLTVV.

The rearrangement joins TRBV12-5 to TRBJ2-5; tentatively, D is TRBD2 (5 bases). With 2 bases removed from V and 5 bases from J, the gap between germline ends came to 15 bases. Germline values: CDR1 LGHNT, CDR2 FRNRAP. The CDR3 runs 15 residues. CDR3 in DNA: TGTGCTAGTGGTTTGCAAAACACCCAGCGGGAGACCCAGTACTTC. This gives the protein CASGLQNTQRETQYF. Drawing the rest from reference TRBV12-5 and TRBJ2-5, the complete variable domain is DARVTQTPRHKVTEMGQEVTMRCQPILGHNTVFWYRQTMMQGLELLAYFRNRAPLDDSGMPKDRFSAEMPDATLATLKIQPSEPRDSAVYFCASGLQNTQRETQYFGPGTRLLVL.

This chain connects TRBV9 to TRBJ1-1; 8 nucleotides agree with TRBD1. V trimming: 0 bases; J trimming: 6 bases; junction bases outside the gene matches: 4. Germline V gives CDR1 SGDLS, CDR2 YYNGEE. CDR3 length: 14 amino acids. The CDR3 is CASSVAEQGAEAFF. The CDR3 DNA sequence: TGTGCCAGCAGCGTAGCCGAACAGGGGGCTGAAGCTTTCTTT.

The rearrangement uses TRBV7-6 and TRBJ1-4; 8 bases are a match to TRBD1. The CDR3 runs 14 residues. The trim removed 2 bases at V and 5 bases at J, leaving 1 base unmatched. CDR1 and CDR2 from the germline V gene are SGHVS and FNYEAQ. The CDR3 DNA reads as TGTGCCAGCAGCTTATACAGGGGGAATGAAAAACTGTTTTTT. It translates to CASSLYRGNEKLFF.

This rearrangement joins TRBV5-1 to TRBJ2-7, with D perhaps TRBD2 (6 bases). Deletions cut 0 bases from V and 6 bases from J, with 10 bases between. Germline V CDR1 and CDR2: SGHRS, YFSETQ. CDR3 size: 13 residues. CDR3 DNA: TGCGCCAGCAGCTTGGTGGGGGGAAGCGAGCAGTACTTC. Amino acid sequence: CASSLVGGSEQYF.

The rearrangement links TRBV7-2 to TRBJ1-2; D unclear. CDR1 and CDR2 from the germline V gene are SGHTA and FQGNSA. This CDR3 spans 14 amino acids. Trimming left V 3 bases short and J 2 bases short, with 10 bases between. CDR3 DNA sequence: TGTGCCAGCAGCTTTACCCGAGGAAACTATGGCTACACCTTC. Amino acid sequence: CASSFTRGNYGYTF.

This CDR3 is CASSRGQTEPQHF. The CDR3 nucleotides read TGTGCCAGCAGCCGGGGACAGACGGAGCCCCAGCATTTT. J is TRBJ1-5 and V is TRBV7-6; TRBD1 agrees at 7 bases. Germline V gene data show CDR1 as SGHVS and CDR2 as FNYEAQ. Trimming removed 5 bases from V and 8 bases from J; junction bases left unmatched: 6. This CDR3 region has 13 residues. Complete variable domain (other parts from reference TRBV7-6 and TRBJ1-5): GAGVSQSPRYKVTKRGQDVALRCDPISGHVSLYWYRQALGQGPEFLTYFNYEAQQDKSGLPNDRFSAERPEGSISTLTIQRTEQRDSAMYRCASSRGQTEPQHFGDGTRLSIL.